These 8 T cell receptor beta chains share one sample of origin, sequenced in a study of shared clonotypes between healthy human individuals. Repertoires were generated with immunoSEQ multiplex PCR, while TCRdb's copy carries only in-frame clones and drops some. Of more than 2,000,000 clones listed, around 94% were seen once; the top ten hold roughly 0.15%. Sequenced: naive CD4+ T cells sorted from blood. This sample's subset: CD45RA+ positively selected. These receptors were collected from a man between 18 and 35 years old in good health.

The V gene is TRBV19, the J gene TRBJ2-5, with TRBD2 matching 10 bases. The ends lost 3 bases at V and 4 bases at J; junction bases unmatched: 5. The CDR3 extends over 15 amino acids. Germline loops: CDR1 LNHDA, CDR2 SQIVND (reference sequence). The CDR3: CASSMLAGALETQYF. CDR3 nucleotide sequence: TGTGCCAGTAGTATGCTAGCGGGGGCCCTAGAGACCCAGTACTTC.

For the CDR3, the DNA is TGTGCCAGCAGCCGGGGTGGAAACACCATATATTTT. Its translation: CASSRGGNTIYF. This chain joins TRBV7-2 and TRBJ1-3; D remains ambiguous. The CDR3 consists of 12 residues. Trimming pared 5 bases from V and 3 bases from J, leaving 5 bases between. Germline assignment: CDR1 SGHTA and CDR2 FQGNSA.

A single count supports this clone. In nucleotides, the CDR3 is TGTGCCACCAGGGAACTAGCGCGTAACTATAAGGGCAATGAGCAGTTCTTC. It encodes CATRELARNYKGNEQFF. The chain carries TRBV15 and TRBJ2-1; 7 nucleotides agree with TRBD2. The CDR3 runs to 17 residues. J was trimmed by 6 bases and V by 6 bases; bases with no gene match: 17. Germline CDR1 is LNHNV and CDR2 is YYDKDF (reference sequence). Looking up the rest from reference TRBV15 and TRBJ2-1 gives the full variable domain: DAMVIQNPRYQVTQFGKPVTLSCSQTLNHNVMYWYQQKSSQAPKLLFHYYDKDFNNEADTPDNFQSRRPNTSFCFLDIRSPGLGDTAMYLCATRELARNYKGNEQFFGPGTRLTVL.

This clone was observed once. The CDR3 loop reads CASSPGKRDINQPQHF. CDR3 sequence (DNA): TGTGCCAGCAGCCCCGGGAAAAGGGACATCAATCAGCCCCAGCATTTT. The chain uses TRBV6-6 and TRBJ1-5, with D maybe TRBD1 (6 bases). The germline CDR1 and CDR2 sequences are MNHNY and SVGAGI (reference sequence). Trimming pared 6 bases from V and 3 bases from J, leaving 18 bases between. This CDR3 is built from 16 residues.

V and J are TRBV6-5 and TRBJ2-1; TRBD2 aligns across 8 bases. This CDR3 has 15 residues. After removal of 7 bases from V and 7 bases from J, the junction contained 12 bases not matched to a gene. Germline lookup yields CDR1 MNHEY and CDR2 SVGAGI. The CDR3 loop reads CASKMSGGWGNEQFF. DNA for the CDR3: TGTGCCAGCAAGATGAGCGGGGGCTGGGGGAATGAGCAGTTCTTC.

The chain uses TRBV28 and TRBJ2-1; possible D gene TRBD1, 7 bases. The germline V gene has CDR1 MDHEN and CDR2 SYDVKM. This CDR3 contains 14 residues. Trimming took 7 bases from V and 5 from J, leaving 15 bases between them. The CDR3 DNA follows: TGTGCCAGCACCCTCAGGGGGGCGAACAATGAGCAGTTCTTC. Translating it yields CASTLRGANNEQFF. Variable domain in full (rest from reference TRBV28 and TRBJ2-1): DVKVTQSSRYLVKRTGEKVFLECVQDMDHENMFWYRQDPGLGLRLIYFSYDVKMKEKGDIPEGYSVSREKKERFSLILESASTNQTSMYLCASTLRGANNEQFFGPGTRLTVL.

This clone was found once. The chain joins TRBV28 to TRBJ2-7, with D perhaps TRBD1 (6 bases). Trimming removed 7 bases at V and 4 bases at J, with 20 bases between. Germline V gene sequence: CDR1 MDHEN, CDR2 SYDVKM. The CDR3 consists of 15 residues. The CDR3 loop is CASTRLRDTSYEQYF. The CDR3 DNA is TGTGCCAGCACCAGACTCCGGGACACCTCATACGAGCAGTACTTC.

The CDR3 bases are TGTGCCAGCAGCAGAACAGGGGAAGAGCAGTTCTTC. Encoded protein: CASSRTGEEQFF. This rearrangement joins TRBV5-6 to TRBJ2-1; 7 bases agree with TRBD1. The V segment lost 4 bases and the J segment 10 bases; nucleotides outside the gene matches: 5. This CDR3 comprises 12 residues. Germline assignment: CDR1 SGHDT and CDR2 YYEEEE.